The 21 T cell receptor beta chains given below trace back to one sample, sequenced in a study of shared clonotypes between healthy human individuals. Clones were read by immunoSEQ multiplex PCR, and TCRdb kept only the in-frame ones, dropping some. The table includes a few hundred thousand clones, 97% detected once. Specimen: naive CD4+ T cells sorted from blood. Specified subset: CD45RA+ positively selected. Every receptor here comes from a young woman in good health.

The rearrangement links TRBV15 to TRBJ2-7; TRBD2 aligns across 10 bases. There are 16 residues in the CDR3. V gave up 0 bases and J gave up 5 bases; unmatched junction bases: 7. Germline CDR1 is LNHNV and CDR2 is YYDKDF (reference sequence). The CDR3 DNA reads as TGTGCCACCAGCAGAGATCTGGGACTAGCGAAACACGAGCAGTACTTC. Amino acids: CATSRDLGLAKHEQYF.

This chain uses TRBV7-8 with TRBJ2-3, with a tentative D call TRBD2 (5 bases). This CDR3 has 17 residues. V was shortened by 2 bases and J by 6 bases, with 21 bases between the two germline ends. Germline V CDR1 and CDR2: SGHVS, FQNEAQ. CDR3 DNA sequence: TGTGCCAGCAGCTTATTTGCCTCTCGGGGAAAGGCTGATACGCAGTATTTT. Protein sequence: CASSLFASRGKADTQYF.

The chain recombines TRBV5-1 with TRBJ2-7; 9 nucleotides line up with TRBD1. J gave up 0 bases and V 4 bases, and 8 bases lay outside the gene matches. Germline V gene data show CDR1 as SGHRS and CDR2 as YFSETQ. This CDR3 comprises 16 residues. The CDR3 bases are TGCGCCAGCAGCAACCGCCGGGACAGGGACTCCTACGAGCAGTACTTC. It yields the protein CASSNRRDRDSYEQYF.

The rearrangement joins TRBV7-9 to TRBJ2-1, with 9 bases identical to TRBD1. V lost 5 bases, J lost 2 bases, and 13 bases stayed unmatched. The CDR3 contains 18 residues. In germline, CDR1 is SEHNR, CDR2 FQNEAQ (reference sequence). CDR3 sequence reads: CASSRRGPGTGTYNEQFF. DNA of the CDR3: TGTGCCAGCAGCCGAAGGGGACCCGGGACAGGGACCTACAATGAGCAGTTCTTC.

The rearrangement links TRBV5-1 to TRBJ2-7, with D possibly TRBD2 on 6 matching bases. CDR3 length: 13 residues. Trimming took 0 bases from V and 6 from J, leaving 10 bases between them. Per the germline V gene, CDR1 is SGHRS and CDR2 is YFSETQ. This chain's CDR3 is CASSLVGEAEQYF. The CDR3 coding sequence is TGCGCCAGCAGCTTGGTAGGGGAGGCCGAGCAGTACTTC.

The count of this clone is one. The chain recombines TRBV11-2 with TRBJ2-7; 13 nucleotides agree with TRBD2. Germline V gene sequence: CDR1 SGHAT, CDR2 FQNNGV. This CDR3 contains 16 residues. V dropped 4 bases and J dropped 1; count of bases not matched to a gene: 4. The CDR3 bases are TGTGCCAGCAGCTCCGAACTAGCGGGAGGGTCCTACGAGCAGTACTTC. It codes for CASSSELAGGSYEQYF.

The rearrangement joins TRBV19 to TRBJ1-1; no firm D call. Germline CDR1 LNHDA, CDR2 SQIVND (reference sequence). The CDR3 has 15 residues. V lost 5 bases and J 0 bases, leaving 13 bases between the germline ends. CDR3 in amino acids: CASSRPASMNTEAFF. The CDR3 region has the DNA TGTGCCAGTAGTCGACCGGCGAGTATGAACACTGAAGCTTTCTTT. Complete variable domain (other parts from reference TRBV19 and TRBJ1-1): DGGITQSPKYLFRKEGQNVTLSCEQNLNHDAMYWYRQDPGQGLRLIYYSQIVNDFQKGDIAEGYSVSREKKESFPLTVTSAQKNPTAFYLCASSRPASMNTEAFFGQGTRLTVV.

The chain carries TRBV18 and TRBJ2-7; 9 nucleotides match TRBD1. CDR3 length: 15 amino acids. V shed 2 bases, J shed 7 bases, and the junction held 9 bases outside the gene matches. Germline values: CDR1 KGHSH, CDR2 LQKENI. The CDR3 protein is CASSPETGGLREQYF. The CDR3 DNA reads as TGTGCCAGCTCACCAGAGACAGGGGGATTGAGGGAGCAGTACTTC.

The CDR3 coding sequence is TGCAGCGTTGTTGGCGGGAGGGTGTCGGGAGATGAGCAGTTCTTC. Protein sequence: CSVVGGRVSGDEQFF. The rearrangement joins TRBV29-1 to TRBJ2-1, with 9 bases that match TRBD2. V was pared by 4 bases and J by 8 bases, with 12 bases of the junction left unmatched. This CDR3 region has 15 residues. CDR1 is SQVTM and CDR2 is ANQGSEA in the germline V gene.

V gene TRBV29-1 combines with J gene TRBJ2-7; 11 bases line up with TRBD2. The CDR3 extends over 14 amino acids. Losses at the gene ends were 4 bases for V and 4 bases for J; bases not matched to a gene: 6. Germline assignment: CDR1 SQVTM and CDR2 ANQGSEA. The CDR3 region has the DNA TGCAGCGTTGTGCCTAGCGGGAGGTCGTACGAGCAGTACTTC. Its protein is CSVVPSGRSYEQYF.

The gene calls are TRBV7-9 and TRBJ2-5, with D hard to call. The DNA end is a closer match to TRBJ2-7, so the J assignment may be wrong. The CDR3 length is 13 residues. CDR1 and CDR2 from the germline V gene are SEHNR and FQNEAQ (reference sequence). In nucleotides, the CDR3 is TGTGCCAGCAGCCTTGACATCTCCTACGAGCAGTACTTC. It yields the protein CASSLDISYEQYF.

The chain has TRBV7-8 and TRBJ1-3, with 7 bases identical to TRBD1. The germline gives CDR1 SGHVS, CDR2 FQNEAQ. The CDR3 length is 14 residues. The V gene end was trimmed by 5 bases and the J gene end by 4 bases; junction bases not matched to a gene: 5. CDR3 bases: TGTGCCAGCAGCCCTCGACAGGGAGGAAACACCATATATTTT. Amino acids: CASSPRQGGNTIYF.

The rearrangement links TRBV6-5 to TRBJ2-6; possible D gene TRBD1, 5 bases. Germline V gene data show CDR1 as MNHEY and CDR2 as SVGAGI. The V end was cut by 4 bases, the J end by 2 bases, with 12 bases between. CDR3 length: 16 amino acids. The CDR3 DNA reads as TGTGCCAGCAGTTTCGACAGAACCCCTGGGGCCAACGTCCTGACTTTC. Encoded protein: CASSFDRTPGANVLTF.

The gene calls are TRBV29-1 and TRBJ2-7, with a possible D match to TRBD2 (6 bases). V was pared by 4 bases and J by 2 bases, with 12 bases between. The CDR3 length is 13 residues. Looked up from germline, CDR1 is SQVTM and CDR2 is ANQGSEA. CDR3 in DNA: TGCAGCGTTGGCACGCCGGGGGCCTACGAGCAGTACTTC. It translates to CSVGTPGAYEQYF.

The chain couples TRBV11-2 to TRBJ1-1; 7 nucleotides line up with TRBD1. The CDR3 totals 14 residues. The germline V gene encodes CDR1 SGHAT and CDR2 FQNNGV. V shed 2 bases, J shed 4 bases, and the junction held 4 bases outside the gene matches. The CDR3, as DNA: TGTGCCAGCAGCTTATCAGGGGGGGTCACTGAAGCTTTCTTT. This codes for CASSLSGGVTEAFF. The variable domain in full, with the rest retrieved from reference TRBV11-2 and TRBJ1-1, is EAGVAQSPRYKIIEKRQSVAFWCNPISGHATLYWYQQILGQGPKLLIQFQNNGVVDDSQLPKDRFSAERLKGVDSTLKIQPAKLEDSAVYLCASSLSGGVTEAFFGQGTRLTVV.

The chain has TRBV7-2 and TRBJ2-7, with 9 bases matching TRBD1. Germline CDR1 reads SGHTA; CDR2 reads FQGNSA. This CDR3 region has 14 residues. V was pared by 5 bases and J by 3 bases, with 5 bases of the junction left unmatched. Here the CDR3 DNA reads TGTGCCAGCAGCATCGGGACAGGGAACTACGAGCAGTACTTC. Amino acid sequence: CASSIGTGNYEQYF.

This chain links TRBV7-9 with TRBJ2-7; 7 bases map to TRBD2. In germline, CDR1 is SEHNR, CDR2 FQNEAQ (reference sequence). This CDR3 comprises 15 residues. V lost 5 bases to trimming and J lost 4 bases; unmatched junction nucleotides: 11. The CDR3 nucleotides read TGTGCCAGCAGCACCACTCGGGGGGATTCTTACGAGCAGTACTTC. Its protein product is CASSTTRGDSYEQYF.

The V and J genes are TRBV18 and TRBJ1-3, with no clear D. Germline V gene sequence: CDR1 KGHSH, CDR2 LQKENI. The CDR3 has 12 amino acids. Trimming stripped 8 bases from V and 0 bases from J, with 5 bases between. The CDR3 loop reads CASGVSGNTIYF. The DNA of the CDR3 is TGTGCCAGCGGGGTCTCTGGAAACACCATATATTTT. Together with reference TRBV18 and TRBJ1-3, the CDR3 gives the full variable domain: NAGVMQNPRHLVRRRGQEARLRCSPMKGHSHVYWYRQLPEEGLKFMVYLQKENIIDESGMPKERFSAEFPKEGPSILRIQQVVRGDSAAYFCASGVSGNTIYFGEGSWLTVV.

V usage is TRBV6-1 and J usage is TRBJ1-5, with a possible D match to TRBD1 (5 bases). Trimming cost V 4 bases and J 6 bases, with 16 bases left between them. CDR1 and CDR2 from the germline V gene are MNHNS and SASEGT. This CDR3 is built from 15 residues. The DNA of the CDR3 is TGTGCCAGCAGTGGGGTGATGGCTGGGGGTCAGCCCCAGCATTTT. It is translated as CASSGVMAGGQPQHF.

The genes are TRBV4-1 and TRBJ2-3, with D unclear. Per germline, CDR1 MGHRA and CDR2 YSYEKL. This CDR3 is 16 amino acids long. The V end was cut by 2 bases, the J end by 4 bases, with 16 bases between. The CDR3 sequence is CASSQTSGLGPDTQYF. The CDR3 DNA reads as TGCGCCAGCAGCCAAACGTCCGGGTTAGGTCCAGATACGCAGTATTTT.

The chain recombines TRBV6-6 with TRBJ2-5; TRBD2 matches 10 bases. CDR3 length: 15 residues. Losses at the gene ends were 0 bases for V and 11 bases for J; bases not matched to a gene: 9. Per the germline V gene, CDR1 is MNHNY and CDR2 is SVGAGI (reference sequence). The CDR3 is CASSYSSLAGGWQYF. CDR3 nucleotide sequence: TGTGCCAGCAGTTACTCGTCCTTAGCGGGAGGCTGGCAGTACTTC.